Listed below are T cell receptor beta chains from one sample, sequenced in a study of T cell repertoires in cytomegalovirus infection. Their recognized antigens are unknown. One entry per CDR3 protein, called by TCRdb with MiXCR from the reads. The sample lists some 500,000 distinct CDR3 sequences, just under 40% occurring once. This sample comprised cultured PBMCs, obtained from culture after CMV antigen stimulation. Source of these receptors: a human donor in good health (CMV status not recorded). Some clones in this sample may be carry-over from other donors' samples. The CDR3 runs from the conserved cysteine through the conserved F or W. Each record gives: D gene, J gene, V gene, clone size, CDR3 DNA, CDR3 protein. A D gene is named only where the DNA matches it firmly. Size is stated for part of the rows, as once, few or many counts, or as a class when the clone is expanded.

NA	TRBJ2-7	TRBV23-1	NA	TGCGCCAGCAGTCCCGAGGGGTTGGTCTACGAGCAGTACTTC	CASSPEGLVYEQYF
TRBD1	TRBJ2-6	TRBV29-1	NA	TGCAGCGTCTCCGACAGGGGGTCCTCTGGGGCCAACGTCCTGACTTTC	CSVSDRGSSGANVLTF
NA	TRBJ1-3	TRBV12-3/TRBV12-4	once	TGTGCCAGCAGTTCGGGACGGAGACAATGGGGCTCTGGAAACACCATATATTTT	CASSSGRRQWGSGNTIYF
TRBD1	TRBJ2-7	TRBV7-2	NA	TGTGCCAGCAGCGCGGGCCCTGACAGGGATCGTTACGAGCAGTACTTC	CASSAGPDRDRYEQYF
NA	TRBJ2-7	TRBV2	NA	TGTGCCAGCAGTGCCTTTCACGCCGAGCAGTACTTC	CASSAFHAEQYF
TRBD2	TRBJ2-3	TRBV5-4	NA	TGTGCCAGCAGCTCCAAGGTCGGGACTAGCGGGAGTTATACGCAGTATTTT	CASSSKVGTSGSYTQYF
NA	TRBJ2-5	TRBV7-9	NA	TGTGCCAGCAGCTTATCGGCGTACCAAGAGACCCAGTACTTC	CASSLSAYQETQYF
TRBD1	TRBJ1-2	TRBV7-2	many	TGTGCCAGCAGCCCCGAGGGAGGGGGCCCCCTTTATGGCTACACCTTC	CASSPEGGGPLYGYTF
TRBD1	TRBJ2-2	TRBV12-3/TRBV12-4	few	TGTGCCAGCAGTCGAGACAGGGCTGTCAACACCGGGGAGCTGTTTTTT	CASSRDRAVNTGELFF
TRBD1	TRBJ2-7	TRBV7-6	NA	TGTGCCAGCAGCTTTCCGGGACAGGGGGCTAGGGAGCAGTACTTC	CASSFPGQGAREQYF
NA	TRBJ2-2	TRBV27	few	TGTGCCAGCAGTTTATTACAGAACACCGGGGAGCTGTTTTTT	CASSLLQNTGELFF
NA	TRBJ1-6	TRBV20-1	NA	TGCAGTGCTCACGAACCGGGACATCCCAGTTCACCCCTCCACTTT	CSAHEPGHPSSPLHF
NA	TRBJ1-2	TRBV12-3/TRBV12-4	NA	TGTGCCAGCAGACCAAGCGGACAGCCGGGGAATGGACTCACCTTC	CASRPSGQPGNGLTF
NA	TRBJ2-3	TRBV7-8	many	TGTGCCAGCAGCTCAGGGGCGGATACGCAGTATTTT	CASSSGADTQYF
NA	TRBJ2-2	TRBV5-1	NA	TGCGCCAGCAGCTTGGGCCAAGAGGTCGGGGAGCTGTTTTTT	CASSLGQEVGELFF
TRBD2	TRBJ2-7	TRBV12-3/TRBV12-4	few	TGTGCCAGCAGTTTATTGCGGGAGTCCTACGAGCAGTACTTC	CASSLLRESYEQYF
NA	TRBJ2-2	TRBV7-9	many	TGTGCCAGCAGCTTAACTAGACTGAGAAACACCGGGGAGCTGTTTTTT	CASSLTRLRNTGELFF
NA	TRBJ2-7	TRBV3-1	NA	TGTGCCAGCAGCCAAGGATCCCCTCCTCCCTTGGAGTACTTC	CASSQGSPPPLEYF
TRBD2	TRBJ2-1	TRBV7-2	many	TGTGCCAGCAGCTTCTTTTTGACTAGCGGGTGGACGAGCTCCTACAATGAGCAGTTCTTC	CASSFFLTSGWTSSYNEQFF
NA	TRBJ2-7	TRBV5-1	NA	TGCGCCAGCAGCGGGGGACCGGGTACCTCCTACGAGCAGTACTTC	CASSGGPGTSYEQYF
TRBD2	TRBJ2-3	TRBV7-2	many	TGTGCCAGCAGCTTACGGGGCGGGGGGCGCACAGATACGCAGTATTTT	CASSLRGGGRTDTQYF
NA	TRBJ2-3	TRBV7-2	few	TGTGCCAGCTCCCCGGCCCTAGGTAGCACAGATACGCAGTATTTT	CASSPALGSTDTQYF
NA	TRBJ2-5	TRBV7-2	many	TGTGCCAGCAGCTTCGATGAGACCCAGTACTTC	CASSFDETQYF
NA	TRBJ2-4	TRBV6-1	NA	TGTGCCAGCAGTGGGGGAGAGGCGCAAGGCATTCAGTACTTC	CASSGGEAQGIQYF
TRBD1	TRBJ2-1	TRBV7-6	once	TGTGCCAGCAGCCGACAGATTGCGACGGACAGGGGGGATCTTGAGCAGTTCTTC	CASSRQIATDRGDLEQFF
NA	TRBJ2-7	TRBV6-5	NA	TGTGCCAGCAGTTTTCGACCGCAGTACTTC	CASSFRPQYF
TRBD2	TRBJ2-7	TRBV10-3	NA	TGTGCCATCAGTGATTATAGCGGGAGGGGCGAGCAGTACTTC	CAISDYSGRGEQYF